Sequencing of this TCR beta chain was carried out in a study of shared clonotypes between healthy human individuals (dated by TCRdb to the early 2020s). About the investigation overall: A few men and a couple of women, aged 18 to 49 years, made up the cohort. Per donor, three plates each were used for CD4 naive and CD4 memory, two for CD8 naive, and one for CD8 memory. To estimate repertoire size and how much clonotypes are shared between individuals, the study performed deep sequencing of blood TCR repertoires from a few healthy adults. Different laboratories and diverse techniques were used to prepare libraries and sequence TCR repertoires, to increase sequencing depth and limit assay-specific biases. Per donor, leukapheresis produced somewhere between about 0.94 and 10 billion PBMCs. Overall study results and their limits: Larger estimated clonotype richness was generally found for naive subsets than for memory subsets. Pairwise subsampling led to the expectation that sequencing depth would affect the degree of clonotype sharing among donors. Incomplete sequencing was indicated by rarefaction of sorted-subset datasets, despite the large sequencing depth. Only blood was sampled, and tissue TCR repertoires likely differ from those in blood. Approximately 4.8% of naive CD4, approximately 3.7% of naive CD8, around 2.3% of memory CD4, and around 0.42% of memory CD8 clonotypes were shared across several donors. The genetic and exposure-history diversity represented was limited by the small number of donors. Higher generation probabilities were observed for clonotypes shared by all four sorted-subset donors than for non-shared clonotypes.

Healthy HIV-negative adults with no recently reported acute infections or vaccinations were included as donors. Only Caucasian adults living in Nashville, Tennessee, USA were represented among the donors. CD4+ T cells were enriched through magnetic negative selection, after which naive cells were positively selected on CD45RA and the remaining negative fraction served as the memory subset. Blood was obtained by leukapheresis, after which PBMCs were separated by Ficoll-Histopaque density gradient centrifugation and cryopreserved in liquid nitrogen vapor phase. Purity and quantity of every magnetically sorted T cell population were checked by analytical flow cytometry. Genomic DNA was isolated from every sorted fraction and measured by UV absorbance on a Nanodrop 2000c. This clone was observed once. Its antigen has not been determined. No quality values exist for individual bases; no much larger clone is one base distant.

The junction carries 22 bases between V and J, which are trimmed by 2 bases and 2 bases respectively. Taken from cysteine to phenylalanine, the CDR3 has 18 residues. The CDR3 DNA has 54 bases and is translated from base 1. As encoded in the germline V gene, CDR1 is SGHVS while CDR2 is FQNEAQ. Using the deep immunoSEQ assay, TCR CDR3 regions were amplified from genomic DNA by multiplex PCR. For each cell subset, the extracted genomic DNA was distributed evenly across all wells of several immunoSEQ 96-well plates, and each plate served as one replicate. For sorted subsets, approximately 200 ng of genomic DNA, equivalent to about 30,000 T cell genomes, went into each replicate PCR. The purified libraries were quantified using a Qubit 3.0 fluorometer, sized with a Bioanalyzer 2100, and then quantified again using the KAPA Library Quantification kit. Every immunoSEQ 96-well plate was sequenced on a separate single-read 150-cycle Illumina NextSeq 550 flow cell. Regarding the original processing steps: Because only junctional sequences without quality scores were contained in the immunoSEQ output, filtering matching that applied to full-length reads could not be performed. To assign V/J genes and CDR3, sequences were annotated against IMGT germline references using PyIR, a Python wrapper for IgBLAST v1.9. Any read was removed if the V/J assignment was weak (E-value above 1e-6), the CDR3 was missing, or the read contained stop codons, out-of-frame junctions, or ambiguous translated residues. V3J clonotypes were defined as sequences sharing an identical inferred V gene, J gene, and CDR3 amino acid sequence. Percentage overlap between repertoires was computed as shared unique clonotypes divided by the size of the smaller repertoire. RTK rarefaction, the Chao1 estimator, and Recon v2.1 estimates of unobserved clonotypes were used to assess repertoire richness. OLGA was used to compute generation probabilities for all TCRbeta clonotypes that the gDNA method yielded from four donors. This immuneACCESS table, as held by TCRdb, lists in-frame sequences with V and J called but not all clones. Of the missing ones, under half trace to an unresolved V gene in checked studies; the others have no known cause. The V and J calls and clone size are taken from that table; D and trimming were inferred from the DNA. The sample table lists a few million clones, just over 90% of them with a count of one. Around 0.4% of the sample goes to the ten largest clones.

This receptor was taken from a man aged 18-30 years in good health. Some clones in this sample may be carry-over from other donors' samples. The rearranged segments are TRBV7-8 and TRBJ2-7; the D gene lacks a confident call. Sequencing input: naive CD4+ T cells from PBMCs. Explained via the paper, the cell subset or site label denotes: CD45RA+ positively selected. The CDR3 sequence is CASSLSFAVAFRPYEQYF. The DNA is as follows: TGTGCCAGCAGCTTATCCTTTGCCGTAGCCTTTCGCCCCTACGAGCAGTACTTC.